This T cell receptor (beta chain) comes out of a study of technical replicates of blood from several donors. The CDR3 consists of 12 residues. Between the trimmed V and J ends, which lost 4 bases and 7 bases, there was a span of 10 bases. Germline-derived CDR1 and CDR2 are LNHDA and SQIVND (reference sequence). The table came from immunoSEQ multiplex PCR; TCRdb's copy has only in-frame clones and leaves some out. This table holds more than 75,000 clones, roughly 94% found once. The chain joins TRBV19 to TRBJ1-1, with unresolved D. Input material: T cells isolated from PBMCs. The clonotype comes from a human donor in good health. CDR3: CASSRENFEAFF. The CDR3 DNA sequence: TGTGCCAGTAGTAGGGAGAACTTTGAAGCTTTCTTT.